This TCR beta chain emerged from a study of OX40 agonist ivuxolimab in advanced cancers. About the research overall: The drug used for patients, ivuxolimab, was an agonistic anti-OX40 (CD134) antibody.

The assay was immunoSEQ multiplex PCR, and TCRdb's table has in-frame clones only and misses some. The sample lists about 79,000 clones, about 90% occurring once. V was cut by 3 bases and J by 2 bases, with 11 bases left in between. CDR3 size: 15 residues. CDR1 is SEHNR and CDR2 is FQNEAQ in the germline V gene (reference sequence). This TCR was sampled from an adult with an advanced solid tumor such as melanoma, head and neck, liver or kidney cancer. The starting material was CD4+ or CD8+ T cells sorted from blood, obtained in a trial of the OX40 agonist ivuxolimab. This rearrangement joins TRBV7-9 to TRBJ1-5; tentatively, D is TRBD1 (6 bases). For the CDR3, the DNA is TGTGCCAGCAGCTTGGGGGGGCTGGGCAATCAGCCCCAGCATTTT. Protein product: CASSLGGLGNQPQHF.